This paragraph reports one T cell receptor beta chain. Its antigen is still unknown. This sample is part of a study of T cell responses to AZD1222 COVID-19 vaccine. Study conclusions and caveats: Seropositive at baseline were only a handful of AZD1222 recipients. Most donors were white British, females outnumbered males, and clonal diversity was possibly underestimated.

Repertoires were generated with immunoSEQ multiplex PCR, while TCRdb's copy carries only in-frame clones and drops some. The sample yields 100,000 to 150,000 clones, 80% to 95% seen once. Germline CDR1 is SGDLS and CDR2 is YYNGEE. CDR3 length: 14 residues. Trimming removed 0 bases at V and 6 bases at J, with 12 bases between. The sequences come from peripheral blood, collected 28 days after the second dose of the MenACWY control vaccine. This chain links TRBV9 with TRBJ1-1; TRBD1 is a possible D gene (5 bases). This receptor was obtained from an adult who received the MenACWY meningococcal vaccine as a control. CDR3 sequence reads: CASSVDGAGAEAFF. The CDR3 nucleotides read TGTGCCAGCAGCGTAGACGGGGCGGGTGCTGAAGCTTTCTTT.